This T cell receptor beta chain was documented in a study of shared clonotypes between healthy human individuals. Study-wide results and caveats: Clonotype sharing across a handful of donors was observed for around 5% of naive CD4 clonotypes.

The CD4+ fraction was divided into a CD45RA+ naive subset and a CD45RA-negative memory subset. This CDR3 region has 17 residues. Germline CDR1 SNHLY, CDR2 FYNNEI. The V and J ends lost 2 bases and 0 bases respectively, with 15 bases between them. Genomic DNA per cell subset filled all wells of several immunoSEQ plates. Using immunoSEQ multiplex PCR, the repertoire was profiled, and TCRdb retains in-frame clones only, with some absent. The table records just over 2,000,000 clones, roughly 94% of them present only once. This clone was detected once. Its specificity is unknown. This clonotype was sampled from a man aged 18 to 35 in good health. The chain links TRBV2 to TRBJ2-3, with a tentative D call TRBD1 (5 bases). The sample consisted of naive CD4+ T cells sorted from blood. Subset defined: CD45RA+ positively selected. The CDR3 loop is CASSEYYRTSSTDTQYF. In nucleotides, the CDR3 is TGTGCCAGCAGTGAATACTATCGGACATCAAGCACAGATACGCAGTATTTT.